The 31 T cell receptor beta chains given below trace back to one sample, sequenced in a study of cytomegalovirus exposure and HLA in healthy donors. The assay was immunoSEQ multiplex PCR, and TCRdb's table has in-frame clones only and misses some. The table records about 98,000 clones, approximately 84% of them present only once. The specimen was PBMCs. The source of these receptors is a young man in good health and CMV-seropositive.

The chain is built from TRBV29-1 and TRBJ1-1, with D hard to call. Trimming removed 7 bases from V and 0 bases from J, with 9 bases in between. CDR1 and CDR2 (germline): SQVTM, ANQGSEA. This CDR3 spans 12 amino acids. The CDR3 DNA sequence: TGCAGCGGGGGAGTCATGAACACTGAAGCTTTCTTT. Translating gives CSGGVMNTEAFF.

The V and J genes are TRBV5-6 and TRBJ1-4; a possible D gene is TRBD1 (5 bases). This CDR3 is built from 15 residues. The germline V gene encodes CDR1 SGHDT and CDR2 YYEEEE. V was shortened by 4 bases and J by 1 base, with 11 bases between the two germline ends. CDR3 sequence reads: CASSARVGTNEKLFF. Written as DNA, the CDR3 is TGTGCCAGCAGCGCCAGGGTGGGAACTAATGAAAAACTGTTTTTT.

This clone showed up just once. This chain joins TRBV7-2 and TRBJ2-7, with 9 bases matching TRBD1. The CDR3 has 15 residues. The germline V gene encodes CDR1 SGHTA and CDR2 FQGNSA. V was clipped by 5 bases and J by 2 bases; unmatched bases: 7. This chain's CDR3 is CASSRGTGPPYEQYF. CDR3 bases: TGTGCCAGCAGCCGCGGGACAGGGCCCCCCTACGAGCAGTACTTC.

In this sample, this clone turned up a few times. J is TRBJ1-2 and V is TRBV19; 7 nucleotides match TRBD1. Losses at the gene ends were 4 bases for V and 6 bases for J; bases not matched to a gene: 8. Per germline, CDR1 LNHDA and CDR2 SQIVND (reference sequence). CDR3 length: 14 amino acids. The CDR3 DNA reads TGTGCCAGTAGTACCTCAGGACAGGCCGATGGCTACACCTTC. Translated, it gives CASSTSGQADGYTF.

The chain carries TRBV7-6 and TRBJ2-3; TRBD1 might be the D (6 bases). Germline loops: CDR1 SGHVS, CDR2 FNYEAQ. CDR3 length: 16 residues. V was pared by 5 bases and J by 0 bases, with 15 bases between. CDR3 in DNA: TGTGCCAGCAGCAAGAAGACAGGCGCTAGCACAGATACGCAGTATTTT. It yields the protein CASSKKTGASTDTQYF.

V usage is TRBV18 and J usage is TRBJ2-7, with unresolved D. The V gene lost 4 bases and the J gene lost 2 bases, with 6 bases spanning the gap. The CDR3 is 12 amino acids. Germline V gene sequence: CDR1 KGHSH, CDR2 LQKENI. CDR3 region: CASSLTTYEQYF. The CDR3 nucleotides are TGTGCCAGCTCACTCACAACCTACGAGCAGTACTTC.

This clone was observed a single time. V and J are TRBV19 and TRBJ2-7, with D possibly TRBD1 on 5 matching bases. The CDR3 loop spans 11 amino acids. Germline CDR1 is LNHDA and CDR2 is SQIVND (reference sequence). With 6 bases removed from V and 4 bases from J, the gap between germline ends came to 7 bases. The CDR3 reads CASRAGYEQYF. The CDR3 DNA is TGTGCCAGTAGAGCAGGGTACGAGCAGTACTTC. The full variable domain, with the rest looked up from reference TRBV19 and TRBJ2-7, is DGGITQSPKYLFRKEGQNVTLSCEQNLNHDAMYWYRQDPGQGLRLIYYSQIVNDFQKGDIAEGYSVSREKKESFPLTVTSAQKNPTAFYLCASRAGYEQYFGPGTRLTVT.

To note about this clone: Germline is not matched at one junction end, which may reflect a read error. The rearrangement links TRBV11-2 to TRBJ2-7; the D gene is possibly TRBD2 (6 bases). Germline lookup yields CDR1 SGHAT and CDR2 FQNNGV. The length of the CDR3 is 14 residues. In nucleotides, the CDR3 is TGTGCCAGCAGCTCAACGGCAGGGACTTCGATAAGCAACTTC. It translates to CASSSTAGTSISNF. Using reference TRBV11-2 and TRBJ2-7 for the parts outside the CDR3, the full variable domain is EAGVAQSPRYKIIEKRQSVAFWCNPISGHATLYWYQQILGQGPKLLIQFQNNGVVDDSQLPKDRFSAERLKGVDSTLKIQPAKLEDSAVYLCASSSTAGTSISNFGPGTRLTVT.

The chain carries TRBV11-2 and TRBJ2-7; D is perhaps TRBD2 (5 bases). The CDR3 runs 15 residues. Germline V gene data show CDR1 as SGHAT and CDR2 as FQNNGV. Trimming stripped 2 bases from V and 1 base from J, with 12 bases between. CDR3 bases: TGTGCCAGCAGCTTATATAATAGCGAGTCCTACGAGCAGTACTTC. It codes for CASSLYNSESYEQYF.

The J gene is TRBJ1-1, the V gene TRBV19; 7 bases map to TRBD1. V was clipped by 6 bases and J by 5 bases; unmatched bases: 12. The CDR3 is 15 amino acids. In germline, CDR1 is LNHDA, CDR2 SQIVND (reference sequence). CDR3 protein: CASRNGEGAGTEAFF. CDR3 coding DNA: TGTGCCAGTAGAAATGGAGAGGGGGCGGGGACTGAAGCTTTCTTT.

The CDR3, as DNA: TGTGCCAGCAGTTCCAACCTGTTCGGGGGGGCTAATACCGGGGAGCTGTTTTTT. It yields the protein CASSSNLFGGANTGELFF. The rearrangement uses TRBV25-1 and TRBJ2-2; 8 bases are a match to TRBD2. After removal of 5 bases from V and 5 bases from J, the junction contained 16 bases not matched to a gene. The CDR3 consists of 18 residues. The V gene's germline CDR1 is MGHDK and CDR2 SYGVNS.

This rearrangement joins TRBV28 to TRBJ2-2, with TRBD1 as a possible D gene (6 bases). CDR3 length: 15 residues. V shed 5 bases and J shed 5 bases, with 15 bases lying between them. Germline-derived CDR1 and CDR2 are MDHEN and SYDVKM. CDR3 amino acids: CASSKPGQTTGELFF. The CDR3 nucleotides read TGTGCCAGCAGTAAACCGGGACAAACAACCGGGGAGCTGTTTTTT.

This clone was seen just once. The chain carries TRBV13 and TRBJ1-1, with D possibly matching TRBD1 (6 bases). This CDR3 is 13 amino acids long. Deletions cut 2 bases from V and 11 bases from J, with 15 bases between. Germline CDR1 PRHDT, CDR2 FYEKMQ (reference sequence). CDR3 DNA: TGTGCCAGCAGCTTACGACAGGCAGACGGGGCTTTCTTT. This encodes CASSLRQADGAFF.

The chain couples TRBV5-5 to TRBJ1-5, with TRBD1 matching over 8 bases. The CDR3 length is 14 residues. V shed 6 bases and J 2 bases; nucleotides not matched to a gene: 4. The germline V gene has CDR1 SGHKS and CDR2 YYEKEE (reference sequence). CDR3 loop: CASTDRGGNQPQHF. In DNA form, the CDR3 reads TGTGCCAGCACAGACAGGGGCGGCAATCAGCCCCAGCATTTT. The whole variable domain, filled in from reference TRBV5-5 and TRBJ1-5, reads DAGVTQSPTHLIKTRGQQVTLRCSPISGHKSVSWYQQVLGQGPQFIFQYYEKEERGRGNFPDRFSARQFPNYSSELNVNALLLGDSALYLCASTDRGGNQPQHFGDGTRLSIL.

The chain joins TRBV19 to TRBJ1-2, with D possibly TRBD1 on 5 matching bases. Germline values: CDR1 LNHDA, CDR2 SQIVND (reference sequence). CDR3 size: 11 residues. Trimming took 6 bases from V and 6 from J, leaving 8 bases between them. CDR3 in amino acids: CASSRGNGYTF. Written as DNA, the CDR3 is TGTGCCAGTAGCCGGGGGAATGGCTACACCTTC.

Remarks on this clone: The sample has other DNA sequences that encode this CDR3 too. V is TRBV19 and J is TRBJ2-3, with TRBD1 matching over 8 bases. J was trimmed by 0 bases and V by 3 bases; bases with no gene match: 2. Germline CDR1 reads LNHDA; CDR2 reads SQIVND (reference sequence). This CDR3 comprises 15 residues. For the CDR3, the DNA is TGTGCCAGTAGTATCGGACAGGGCAGCACAGATACGCAGTATTTT. It translates to CASSIGQGSTDTQYF.

This sequence joins TRBV19 and TRBJ2-1; 7 bases agree with TRBD1. The CDR3 is 14 amino acids. The V gene's germline CDR1 is LNHDA and CDR2 SQIVND (reference sequence). V was clipped by 5 bases and J by 8 bases; unmatched bases: 9. CDR3 DNA sequence: TGTGCCAGTAGTGCCCCACAGGGGTTACATGAGCAGTTCTTC. Its translation is CASSAPQGLHEQFF.

V usage is TRBV18 and J usage is TRBJ1-6; 8 nucleotides agree with TRBD1. Germline V gene data show CDR1 as KGHSH and CDR2 as LQKENI. V trimming: 8 bases; J trimming: 9 bases; junction bases outside the gene matches: 3. The CDR3 extends over 12 amino acids. The CDR3 here is CASGQGGSPLHF. The CDR3 DNA reads TGTGCCAGCGGACAGGGAGGTTCACCCCTCCACTTT.

The chain recombines TRBV27 with TRBJ2-7; 9 bases match TRBD2. This CDR3 spans 13 amino acids. With V trimmed by 6 bases and J by 6 bases, 6 bases remained unmatched. In germline, CDR1 is MNHEY, CDR2 SMNVEV (reference sequence). CDR3 nucleotides: TGTGCCAGCAGCGTGACTAGCGGTTCCGAGCAGTACTTC. It translates to CASSVTSGSEQYF.

V is TRBV28 and J is TRBJ2-2, with 11 nucleotides matching TRBD2. After removal of 6 bases from V and 12 bases from J, the junction contained 12 bases not matched to a gene. Germline assignment: CDR1 MDHEN and CDR2 SYDVKM. The CDR3 is 15 amino acids. The CDR3 loop reads CASSPTSGRGVQLFF. CDR3 coding DNA: TGTGCCAGCAGCCCTACTAGCGGGAGAGGCGTCCAGCTGTTTTTT.

The chain carries TRBV7-2 and TRBJ1-2; a weak D match, TRBD1 (6 bases). Germline CDR1 and CDR2: SGHTA and FQGNSA. CDR3 length: 16 amino acids. V was shortened by 1 base and J by 12 bases, with 24 bases between the two germline ends. DNA of the CDR3: TGTGCCAGCAGCTTAGTCCCCAACAGGACAGCCCCGTTCAACACCTTC. Its translation is CASSLVPNRTAPFNTF.

The rearrangement uses TRBV6-6 and TRBJ1-3; unclear D gene. Germline V gives CDR1 MNHNY, CDR2 SVGAGI (reference sequence). The length of the CDR3 is 11 residues. The CDR3: CATTGGNTIYF. CDR3 DNA: TGTGCAACAACGGGAGGAAACACCATATATTTT.

The rearrangement links TRBV9 to TRBJ2-1; TRBD2 matches 16 bases. The CDR3 sequence is 19 residues long. Unmatched junction bases numbered 6, after V lost 2 bases and J lost 1 base. Germline V gives CDR1 SGDLS, CDR2 YYNGEE. CDR3 DNA sequence: TGTGCCAGCAGCGTCGCCGGGACTAGCGGGGGGGCATCCTACAATGAGCAGTTCTTC. As protein: CASSVAGTSGGASYNEQFF.

This rearrangement joins TRBV12-5 to TRBJ2-1, with a tentative D call TRBD2 (6 bases). From germline, CDR1 is LGHNT and CDR2 FRNRAP. The CDR3 is 20 amino acids. With 1 base removed from V and 1 base from J, the gap between germline ends came to 23 bases. Here the CDR3 reads CASGLEGVVFGSISYNEQFF. The DNA of the CDR3 is TGTGCTAGTGGTTTGGAAGGGGTAGTGTTCGGGAGTATATCCTACAATGAGCAGTTCTTC.

This rearrangement joins TRBV5-4 to TRBJ2-3, with D tentatively TRBD1 (6 bases). The length of the CDR3 is 14 residues. Between the trimmed V and J ends, which lost 4 bases and 3 bases, there was a span of 12 bases. Germline V gives CDR1 SGHNT, CDR2 YYREEE (reference sequence). CDR3 in DNA: TGTGCCAGCAGCCACCTGGGGGCGACAGATACGCAGTATTTT. Translating it yields CASSHLGATDTQYF.

The CDR3 DNA sequence: TGTGCCAGCAGCGGAGCGGGTACGCAGTATTTT. Its protein product is CASSGAGTQYF. This chain links TRBV9 with TRBJ2-3; possible D gene TRBD2, 6 bases. The germline V gene encodes CDR1 SGDLS and CDR2 YYNGEE. Trimming cost V 3 bases and J 8 bases, with 7 bases left between them. The CDR3 length is 11 residues.

The gene calls are TRBV11-2 and TRBJ2-7; 9 bases are a match to TRBD2. CDR3 length: 16 amino acids. Germline V gene lookup returns CDR1 SGHAT and CDR2 FQNNGV. J gave up 2 bases and V 2 bases, and 7 bases lay outside the gene matches. The CDR3 loop reads CASSLMGGGGTYEQYF. For the CDR3, the DNA is TGTGCCAGCAGCTTAATGGGCGGGGGGGGTACCTACGAGCAGTACTTC.

The rearrangement joins TRBV10-3 to TRBJ1-6; D possibly corresponds to TRBD1 (6 bases). This CDR3 has 14 residues. CDR1 and CDR2 from the germline V gene are ENHRY and SYGVKD. Trimming cost V 4 bases and J 5 bases, with 9 bases left between them. In nucleotides, the CDR3 is TGTGCCATCAGTGCAGGACAGAATAATTCACCCCTCCACTTT. This translates into CAISAGQNNSPLHF.

This clone was picked up many times. This chain connects TRBV19 to TRBJ1-2; 7 nucleotides line up with TRBD1. The CDR3 totals 13 residues. V was pared by 7 bases and J by 8 bases, with 10 bases of the junction left unmatched. Germline V lookup: CDR1 LNHDA, CDR2 SQIVND (reference sequence). CDR3 bases: TGTGCCAGTACCCTTGGACAGGAACTAGGCTACACCTTC. Amino acid sequence: CASTLGQELGYTF. Variable domain in full (rest from reference TRBV19 and TRBJ1-2): DGGITQSPKYLFRKEGQNVTLSCEQNLNHDAMYWYRQDPGQGLRLIYYSQIVNDFQKGDIAEGYSVSREKKESFPLTVTSAQKNPTAFYLCASTLGQELGYTFGSGTRLTVV.

This chain uses TRBV28 with TRBJ1-5; TRBD1 agrees at 11 bases. The CDR3 consists of 14 residues. V shed 6 bases, J shed 8 bases, and the junction held 6 bases outside the gene matches. Germline V gene data show CDR1 as MDHEN and CDR2 as SYDVKM. The CDR3 DNA reads TGTGCCAGCAGCCGACGGACAGGGGGCGAGCCCCAGCATTTT. Protein: CASSRRTGGEPQHF. Drawing the rest from reference TRBV28 and TRBJ1-5, the complete variable domain is DVKVTQSSRYLVKRTGEKVFLECVQDMDHENMFWYRQDPGLGLRLIYFSYDVKMKEKGDIPEGYSVSREKKERFSLILESASTNQTSMYLCASSRRTGGEPQHFGDGTRLSIL.

This clone was observed a single time. The genes are TRBV6-4 and TRBJ2-3; D uncertain. This CDR3 region has 16 residues. V was trimmed by 2 bases and J by 4 bases, leaving 16 bases between them. The germline V gene encodes CDR1 MRHNA and CDR2 SNTAGT. Here the CDR3 DNA reads TGTGCCAGCAGTGACCGGTCCGGGTTGGGTTCAGATACGCAGTATTTT. Its protein is CASSDRSGLGSDTQYF.